The 9 T cell receptor beta chains presented below share a single source sample, sequenced in a study of blood T cell repertoires in COVID-19 (dated by TCRdb to 2018 to 2021). To prepare the library, the immunoSEQ multiplex PCR assay was applied. TCRdb took over this immuneACCESS table, retaining in-frame rearrangements with V and J assigned. Such tables are incomplete; in checked studies, under half of the missing clones stem from an unresolved V gene, and the remainder is unexplained. A total of some 80,000 clones appear in this sample, roughly 85% of them only once. Together, the top ten hold approximately 10% of the sample. Material for sequencing was peripheral blood. These receptor sequences come from a man in his fifties or sixties with COVID-19, enrolled during active disease.

V gene TRBV24-1 combines with J gene TRBJ2-1; D is perhaps TRBD1 (6 bases). The CDR3 extends over 18 amino acids. Trimming pared 4 bases from V and 6 bases from J, leaving 24 bases between. Germline V gene sequence: CDR1 KGHDR, CDR2 SFDVKD. The CDR3 bases are TGTGCCACCAGTGAACCAACAGGGTCGGGTATCTATGGCAATGAGCAGTTCTTC. Encoded protein: CATSEPTGSGIYGNEQFF.

This chain joins TRBV7-3 and TRBJ2-1; 10 bases line up with TRBD2. This CDR3 region has 16 residues. The trim removed 2 bases at V and 8 bases at J, leaving 9 bases unmatched. The germline gives CDR1 SGHTA, CDR2 FQGTGA. The CDR3 DNA reads as TGTGCCAGCAGCTTACTGACTAGCGGGCCTGTGGATGAGCAGTTCTTC. It is translated as CASSLLTSGPVDEQFF.

V is TRBV3-1 (or the pseudogene TRBV3-2) and J is TRBJ1-2, with D possibly being TRBD1 (5 bases). V was cut by 1 base and J by 4 bases, with 13 bases left in between. CDR3 size: 15 residues. CDR1 and CDR2 from the germline V gene are LGHDT and YNNKEL (reference sequence). CDR3 sequence reads: CASSQGEGQGYGYTF. CDR3 coding DNA: TGTGCCAGCAGCCAAGGCGAAGGGCAGGGCTATGGCTACACCTTC.

The chain carries TRBV29-1 and TRBJ1-4; 8 nucleotides agree with TRBD1. Germline values: CDR1 SQVTM, CDR2 ANQGSEA. This CDR3 is 14 amino acids long. The junction had 7 bases not matched to a gene; V was cut back by 6 bases and J by 4 bases. The CDR3 DNA reads TGCAGCGTGGTTGACAGGGGAAATAATGAAAAACTGTTTTTT. Protein: CSVVDRGNNEKLFF.

V gene TRBV9 combines with J gene TRBJ2-2; D ambiguous. Germline V CDR1 and CDR2: SGDLS, YYNGEE. Trimming stripped 1 base from V and 1 base from J, with 5 bases between. The CDR3 sequence is 14 residues long. The CDR3, as DNA: TGTGCCAGCAGCGTACGAGGGAACACCGGGGAGCTGTTTTTT. It encodes CASSVRGNTGELFF.

This chain uses TRBV29-1 with TRBJ1-4, with D tentatively TRBD1 (6 bases). The CDR3 is 14 amino acids. V lost 6 bases and J 7 bases, leaving 18 bases between the germline ends. The V gene's germline CDR1 is SQVTM and CDR2 ANQGSEA. The CDR3 DNA reads TGCAGCGTCGCACCGGGACAAAGGATTGAAAAACTGTTTTTT. It codes for CSVAPGQRIEKLFF. Drawing the rest from reference TRBV29-1 and TRBJ1-4, the complete variable domain is SAVISQKPSRDICQRGTSLTIQCQVDSQVTMMFWYRQQPGQSLTLIATANQGSEATYESGFVIDKFPISRPNLTFSTLTVSNMSPEDSSIYLCSVAPGQRIEKLFFGSGTQLSVL.

This clone has only one observation. This chain connects TRBV29-1 to TRBJ2-7, with D perhaps matching TRBD2 (5 bases). Germline V gene data show CDR1 as SQVTM and CDR2 as ANQGSEA. V shed 6 bases and J shed 5 bases, with 17 bases lying between them. The length of the CDR3 is 13 residues. The CDR3 loop reads CSVLSGESDEQYF. The CDR3 DNA reads TGCAGCGTGCTTTCCGGGGAAAGCGACGAGCAGTACTTC.

This clone was seen more than once but under ten times. V gene TRBV3-1 (or the pseudogene TRBV3-2) combines with J gene TRBJ1-1; D remains ambiguous. CDR3 length: 14 residues. Trimming removed 0 bases from V and 5 bases from J, with 10 bases in between. Looked up from germline, CDR1 is LGHDT and CDR2 is YNNKEL (reference sequence). In nucleotides, the CDR3 is TGTGCCAGCAGCCAAGAGGGAGGGTGGACTGAAGCTTTCTTT. Its protein product is CASSQEGGWTEAFF.

The J gene is TRBJ1-5, the V gene TRBV12-2. TRBV12-2 is designated a pseudogene. This CDR3 has 16 residues. DNA of the CDR3: TGTGCAAGTCGCTTAGTCCCGGCGGGGAGCAATCAGCCCCAGCATTTT. Its translation: CASRLVPAGSNQPQHF.